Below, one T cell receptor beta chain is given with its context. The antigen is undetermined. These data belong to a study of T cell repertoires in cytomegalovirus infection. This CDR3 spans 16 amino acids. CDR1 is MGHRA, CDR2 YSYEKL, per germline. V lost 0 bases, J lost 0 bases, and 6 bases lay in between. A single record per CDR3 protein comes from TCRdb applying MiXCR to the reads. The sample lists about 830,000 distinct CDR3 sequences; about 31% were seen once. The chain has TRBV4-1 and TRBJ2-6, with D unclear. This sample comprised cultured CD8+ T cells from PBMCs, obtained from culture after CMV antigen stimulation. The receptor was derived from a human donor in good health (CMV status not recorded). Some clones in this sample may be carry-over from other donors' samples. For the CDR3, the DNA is TGCGCCAGCAGCCAAGAGTGGGACTCTGGGGCCAACGTCCTGACTTTC. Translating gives CASSQEWDSGANVLTF.